This section outlines one T cell receptor (beta chain) sequence together with its context. The sample is drawn from a study of blood T cells in healthy people across ages. Primers used in a second PCR of about 7 to 11 cycles were a sample-barcoded 5' primer and a J-beta primer mix. MiXCR, applied by TCRdb to the 5' RACE reads, yields one record per CDR3 protein. The sample lists approximately 800,000 distinct CDR3 sequences, 20% to 30% occurring once. The CDR3 contains 15 residues. Germline CDR1 reads SNHLY; CDR2 reads FYNNEI. The ends were cut back, 8 bases at V and 0 bases at J, with 16 bases in the middle. PBMCs numbering at least 6 million were isolated per sample. These data were also filed under a second study, of T cells of mothers and their children. From that paper: All donors were healthy and Caucasian; they were a few mothers and their six children. Barcodes and 2-4 random nucleotides were added by M1S in the second PCR. Mothers gave over 8 million TCR beta CDR3 reads each, and children 2.5 million to 3 million each.

The chain carries TRBV2 and TRBJ2-5; possible D gene TRBD2, 5 bases. The source of this sequence is a boy under 18 in good health. Sequencing was carried out using blood. CDR3 nucleotides: TGTGCCAGCCTGAAGGCGGCGGGCAACCAAGAGACCCAGTACTTC. This encodes CASLKAAGNQETQYF.